These 18 T cell receptor beta chains were sequenced from one sample in a study of graft-versus-host responses after intestinal transplantation. The antigens these receptors bind are not known. TCRdb keeps only in-frame clones here, not all; method: immunoSEQ multiplex PCR. The sample has about 78,000 clones, about 90% seen once. The specimen was unstimulated CD8+ T cells sorted from spleen or lymph node cells, collected before transplant. The receptors stem from a human donor who was the organ donor for an intestinal transplant.

This rearrangement joins TRBV13 to TRBJ2-7; 9 bases line up with TRBD1. V was pared by 5 bases and J by 5 bases, with 10 bases of the junction left unmatched. CDR1 and CDR2 (germline): PRHDT, FYEKMQ (reference sequence). The CDR3 extends over 15 amino acids. In DNA form, the CDR3 reads TGTGCCAGCAGCCCGGCGGGACAGGGTATCCACGAGCAGTACGTC. Protein product: CASSPAGQGIHEQYV.

This clone was seen a single time. The gene calls are TRBV27 and TRBJ2-5; 9 nucleotides align to TRBD1. Germline-derived CDR1 and CDR2 are MNHEY and SMNVEV (reference sequence). This CDR3 region has 14 residues. V shed 3 bases, J shed 10 bases, and the junction held 9 bases outside the gene matches. CDR3 sequence reads: CASSLGQGIGDQYF. CDR3 in DNA: TGTGCCAGCAGTTTGGGACAGGGCATCGGGGACCAGTACTTC.

This chain joins TRBV6-6 and TRBJ2-1; D unclear. V shed 6 bases and J shed 1 base, with 16 bases lying between them. Germline V gene data show CDR1 as MNHNY and CDR2 as SVGAGI (reference sequence). The CDR3 runs 16 residues. The CDR3 coding sequence is TGTGCCAGCAGCCTAGGTCAGTGGAGATCCTACAATGAGCAGTTCTTC. Its translation: CASSLGQWRSYNEQFF.

V and J are TRBV7-8 and TRBJ1-2, with 11 positions matching TRBD1. Germline trimming cut 5 bases from V and 4 bases from J; bases unmatched to any gene: 6. The CDR3 extends over 15 amino acids. Germline CDR1 SGHVS, CDR2 FQNEAQ. CDR3 sequence: CASSIRDRGIYGYTF. Here the CDR3 DNA reads TGTGCCAGCAGCATTAGGGACAGGGGGATCTATGGCTACACCTTC.

The rearrangement uses TRBV28 and TRBJ1-2; TRBD1 matches at 7 bases. V lost 3 bases and J lost 6; bases outside the gene matches: 7. The CDR3 is made up of 14 amino acids. Germline CDR1 reads MDHEN; CDR2 reads SYDVKM. CDR3 loop: CASSLIRGTDGYTF. The DNA for the CDR3 is TGTGCCAGCAGTTTGATTAGGGGGACAGATGGCTACACCTTC.

The chain uses TRBV7-6 and TRBJ1-5; TRBD1 aligns across 7 bases. V was clipped by 1 base and J by 1 base; unmatched bases: 4. This CDR3 region has 16 residues. The germline V gene encodes CDR1 SGHVS and CDR2 FNYEAQ. The CDR3 sequence: CASSLVRGPSNQPQHF. CDR3 coding DNA: TGTGCCAGCAGCTTAGTTAGGGGGCCGAGCAATCAGCCCCAGCATTTT.

J is TRBJ1-2 and V is TRBV27; 7 bases line up with TRBD1. With 3 bases clipped from V and 5 bases from J, the junction kept 3 bases outside the gene matches. From germline, CDR1 is MNHEY and CDR2 SMNVEV (reference sequence). The CDR3 has 13 amino acids. Here the CDR3 reads CASSFLTGYGYTF. In DNA, the CDR3 is TGTGCCAGCAGTTTTTTGACAGGGTATGGCTACACCTTC.

The V call is TRBV15, the J call TRBJ1-2, with D possibly matching TRBD1 (5 bases). Germline V gives CDR1 LNHNV, CDR2 YYDKDF (reference sequence). Trimming took 3 bases from V and 6 from J, leaving 20 bases between them. The CDR3 extends over 16 amino acids. DNA for the CDR3: TGTGCCACCAGCAGCGGACATCTCGGCGTCTACGATGGCTACACCTTC. It encodes CATSSGHLGVYDGYTF. The entire variable domain, with the rest obtained from reference TRBV15 and TRBJ1-2, is as follows: DAMVIQNPRYQVTQFGKPVTLSCSQTLNHNVMYWYQQKSSQAPKLLFHYYDKDFNNEADTPDNFQSRRPNTSFCFLDIRSPGLGDTAMYLCATSSGHLGVYDGYTFGSGTRLTVV.

The chain is built from TRBV6-1 and TRBJ1-5; the D gene is possibly TRBD1 (6 bases). Germline V gene sequence: CDR1 MNHNS, CDR2 SASEGT. The CDR3 loop spans 16 amino acids. Trimming shortened V by 1 base and J by 5 bases, and 15 bases separated the two germline ends. This chain's CDR3 is CASSEETGKIYQPQHF. CDR3 DNA sequence: TGTGCCAGCAGTGAAGAGACAGGAAAGATATATCAGCCCCAGCATTTT.

This clone showed up just once. Here the CDR3 reads CASSYENGLEQFF. In DNA, the CDR3 is TGTGCCAGCAGTTATGAAAACGGACTGGAGCAGTTCTTC. The chain has TRBV6-5 and TRBJ2-1; possibly TRBD2 for D (5 bases). This CDR3 comprises 13 residues. CDR1 MNHEY and CDR2 SVGAGI come from the germline V gene. Deletions cut 3 bases from V and 10 bases from J, with 13 bases between.

This chain connects TRBV19 to TRBJ2-3, with a weak D call TRBD2 (6 bases). CDR3 size: 13 residues. Trimming took off 7 bases at V and 3 bases at J, with 11 bases between the two ends. CDR1 and CDR2 (germline): LNHDA, SQIVND (reference sequence). CDR3 DNA: TGTGCCAGTACTAGGGACTCGACAGATACGCAGTATTTT. It is translated as CASTRDSTDTQYF.

V and J are TRBV27 and TRBJ2-3; 10 bases are shared with TRBD2. Per the germline V gene, CDR1 is MNHEY and CDR2 is SMNVEV (reference sequence). The V and J ends lost 5 bases and 6 bases, in that order; junction bases with no gene match: 17. CDR3 length equals 18 residues. The CDR3 here is CASSPPLAGDWPWDTQYF. As DNA, the CDR3 is TGTGCCAGCAGTCCCCCCCTAGCGGGGGACTGGCCGTGGGATACGCAGTATTTT.

This chain links TRBV28 with TRBJ2-7; D is possibly TRBD2 (7 bases). The V and J ends lost 6 bases and 6 bases respectively, with 15 bases between them. Germline values: CDR1 MDHEN, CDR2 SYDVKM. The CDR3 length is 13 residues. CDR3 coding DNA: TGTGCCAGCAGAGAGTCGGGGGGCCGCGAGCAGTACGTC. Its translation: CASRESGGREQYV.

On this clone: Germline and junction disagree at one end, which may indicate a read error. The rearrangement links TRBV5-5 to TRBJ1-2; TRBD1 is a possible D gene (5 bases). This CDR3 has 12 residues. Per the germline V gene, CDR1 is SGHKS and CDR2 is YYEKEE (reference sequence). The CDR3 here is CASRAGTDDGAF. In nucleotides, the CDR3 is TGTGCCAGCAGGGCCGGGACTGATGATGGGGCCTTC.

The rearrangement uses TRBV7-9 and TRBJ1-2; tentatively, D is TRBD1 (5 bases). The germline V gene encodes CDR1 SEHNR and CDR2 FQNEAQ (reference sequence). CDR3 length equals 14 residues. V was shortened by 1 base and J by 3 bases, with 9 bases between the two germline ends. The CDR3 DNA reads TGTGCCAGCAGCTTAGGTGACAGATACTATGGCTACACCTTC. Translation gives CASSLGDRYYGYTF.

CDR3 nucleotide sequence: TGCGCCAGCACCCGGGGACAGGGTCCCCACGAGCAGTACGTC. Translating it yields CASTRGQGPHEQYV. The genes are TRBV10-1 and TRBJ2-7; 9 nucleotides line up with TRBD1. In germline, CDR1 is WNHNN, CDR2 SYGVQD (reference sequence). The CDR3 extends over 14 amino acids. The trim removed 7 bases at V and 5 bases at J, leaving 9 bases unmatched.

The V and J genes are TRBV6-1 and TRBJ1-5, with TRBD1 matching 11 bases. Germline CDR1 MNHNS, CDR2 SASEGT. CDR3 length equals 15 residues. The junction had 5 bases not matched to a gene; V was cut back by 4 bases and J by 6 bases. DNA for the CDR3: TGTGCCAGCAGTGGGGGACAGGGGGTGTCTCAGCCCCAGCATTTT. Its translation: CASSGGQGVSQPQHF.

The gene calls are TRBV6-4 and TRBJ2-3; 14 bases fit TRBD2. Germline-derived CDR1 and CDR2 are MRHNA and SNTAGT. Trimming took 0 bases from V and 8 from J; bases not matched to a gene: 1. The CDR3 runs 15 residues. CDR3 coding DNA: TGTGCCAGCAGTGACTCGACTAGCGGGGGGGCTACGCAGTATTTT. Protein: CASSDSTSGGATQYF.